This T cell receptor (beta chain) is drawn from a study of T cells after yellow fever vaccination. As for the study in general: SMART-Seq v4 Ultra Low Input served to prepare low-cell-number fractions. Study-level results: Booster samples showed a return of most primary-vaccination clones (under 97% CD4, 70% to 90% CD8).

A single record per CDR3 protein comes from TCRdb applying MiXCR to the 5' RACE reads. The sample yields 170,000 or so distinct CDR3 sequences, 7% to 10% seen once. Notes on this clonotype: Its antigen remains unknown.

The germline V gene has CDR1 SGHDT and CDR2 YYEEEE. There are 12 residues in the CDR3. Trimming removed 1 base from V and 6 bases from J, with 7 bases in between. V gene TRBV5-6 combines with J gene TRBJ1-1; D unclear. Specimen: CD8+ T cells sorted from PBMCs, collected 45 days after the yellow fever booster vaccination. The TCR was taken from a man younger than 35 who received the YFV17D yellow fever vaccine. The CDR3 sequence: CASSLWISEAFF. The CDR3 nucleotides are TGTGCCAGCAGCTTGTGGATTTCTGAAGCTTTCTTT.